What follows are 30 T cell receptor beta chains derived from one specimen sequenced in a study. TCRdb itself ran the RT-PCR reads through MiXCR, one entry per CDR3 protein. The data hold around 700,000 distinct CDR3 sequences, with 14% observed a single time. Material for sequencing was memory CD4+ T cells from blood. The receptors originated from a female donor in good health, serving as a healthy control.

The chain carries TRBV27 and TRBJ2-7; D is possibly TRBD1 (6 bases). Germline V gene sequence: CDR1 MNHEY, CDR2 SMNVEV (reference sequence). The CDR3 sequence is 14 residues long. Trimming pared 6 bases from V and 4 bases from J, leaving 16 bases between. Here the CDR3 DNA reads TGTGCCAGCAGGCGAAACAGGGAGTCGTACGAGCAGTACTTC. Translation: CASRRNRESYEQYF.

The chain employs TRBV9 and TRBJ2-2; no firm D call. Germline V lookup: CDR1 SGDLS, CDR2 YYNGEE. This CDR3 is 14 amino acids long. Trimming stripped 0 bases from V and 6 bases from J, with 9 bases between. CDR3 coding DNA: TGTGCCAGCAGCGTAGATATGGGTTCCGGGGAGCTGTTTTTT. Translation: CASSVDMGSGELFF. Based on the CDR3 plus reference TRBV9 and TRBJ2-2, the full variable domain is DSGVTQTPKHLITATGQRVTLRCSPRSGDLSVYWYQQSLDQGLQFLIQYYNGEERAKGNILERFSAQQFPDLHSELNLSSLELGDSALYFCASSVDMGSGELFFGEGSRLTVL.

The chain uses TRBV2 and TRBJ1-6; 7 nucleotides align to TRBD1. The ends lost 4 bases at V and 10 bases at J; junction bases unmatched: 7. The germline gives CDR1 SNHLY, CDR2 FYNNEI. CDR3 length: 14 amino acids. The CDR3 spells CASSGVTGRSPLHF. The CDR3 DNA is TGTGCCAGCAGTGGGGTGACAGGGAGATCACCCCTCCACTTT.

This chain links TRBV6-5 with TRBJ2-3; 14 bases fit TRBD2. With 5 bases clipped from V and 5 bases from J, the junction kept 9 bases outside the gene matches. Germline values: CDR1 MNHEY, CDR2 SVGAGI. The CDR3 is 17 residues long. The CDR3 here is CASSNLGLAGEGDTQYF. The CDR3 region has the DNA TGTGCCAGCAGTAACCTGGGACTAGCGGGAGAGGGAGATACGCAGTATTTT.

The table lists this clonotype with many counts. The chain carries TRBV6-5 and TRBJ1-2; 10 bases map to TRBD1. CDR3 length: 15 amino acids. CDR1 is MNHEY and CDR2 is SVGAGI in the germline V gene. After removal of 5 bases from V and 4 bases from J, the junction contained 7 bases not matched to a gene. This CDR3 reads CASSAGTGAIYGYTF. The CDR3 DNA reads as TGTGCCAGCAGTGCCGGGACAGGGGCGATCTATGGCTACACCTTC.

This clonotype was counted at least ten times. This chain joins TRBV20-1 and TRBJ2-4; 8 bases are a match to TRBD1. In germline, CDR1 is DFQATT, CDR2 SNEGSKA (reference sequence). Germline trimming cut 0 bases from V and 10 bases from J; bases unmatched to any gene: 20. This CDR3 contains 18 residues. Here the CDR3 DNA reads TGCAGTGCTAGAGATTTGTCTGGGGCCAGGGGGCTTGAGGGTATTCAGTACTTC. This gives the protein CSARDLSGARGLEGIQYF.

At least ten counts were recorded for this clonotype. The rearrangement uses TRBV5-1 and TRBJ1-3; a possible D gene is TRBD1 (6 bases). The germline V and J ends were trimmed by 4 bases and 0 bases, with 14 bases remaining between them. This CDR3 contains 16 residues. Germline V CDR1 and CDR2: SGHRS, YFSETQ. CDR3 residues: CASSVQGGSSGNTIYF. In nucleotides, the CDR3 is TGCGCCAGCAGCGTACAGGGTGGAAGCTCTGGAAACACCATATATTTT.

The chain links TRBV20-1 to TRBJ2-5; D unclear. Germline V lookup: CDR1 DFQATT, CDR2 SNEGSKA (reference sequence). This CDR3 has 13 residues. Trimming took 3 bases from V and 8 from J, leaving 16 bases between them. CDR3 DNA sequence: TGCAGTGCTAGTGACGGCAGTTTGGACACCCAGTACTTC. It is translated as CSASDGSLDTQYF.

The chain uses TRBV7-9 and TRBJ2-1, with a weak D call TRBD1 (5 bases). This CDR3 is built from 13 residues. Trimming took off 3 bases at V and 12 bases at J, with 15 bases between the two ends. Germline CDR1 and CDR2: SEHNR and FQNEAQ (reference sequence). This CDR3 is CASSFIESRGQFF. The DNA for the CDR3 is TGTGCCAGCAGCTTTATCGAGTCTAGGGGGCAGTTCTTC.

This clonotype appeared a few times. The V and J genes are TRBV25-1 and TRBJ2-5, with 12 bases fitting TRBD2. The germline gives CDR1 MGHDK, CDR2 SYGVNS. This CDR3 spans 16 amino acids. With 4 bases clipped from V and 1 base from J, the junction kept 4 bases outside the gene matches. The CDR3 nucleotides read TGTGCCAGCAGTGGGGGGACTAGCGGGCTCCAAGAGACCCAGTACTTC. Protein: CASSGGTSGLQETQYF.

This clonotype was counted at least ten times. The V call is TRBV11-2, the J call TRBJ1-5; 7 bases match TRBD1. Trimming took 5 bases from V and 1 from J; bases not matched to a gene: 2. The CDR3 is 14 amino acids. Looked up from germline, CDR1 is SGHAT and CDR2 is FQNNGV. CDR3 protein: CASSPGQSNQPQHF. The DNA of the CDR3 is TGTGCCAGCAGCCCGGGACAGAGCAATCAGCCCCAGCATTTT.

This clonotype was seen ten or more times. The CDR3 sequence: CASSLTSDGNIQYF. CDR3 DNA sequence: TGTGCCAGCAGTTTGACTAGCGACGGAAACATTCAGTACTTC. This sequence joins TRBV12-3 or TRBV12-4 and TRBJ2-4; 8 positions match TRBD2. The V gene end was trimmed by 3 bases and the J gene end by 6 bases; junction bases not matched to a gene: 4. The CDR3 is made up of 14 amino acids.

This clonotype turned up a few times. The chain links TRBV19 to TRBJ2-1; TRBD2 aligns across 11 bases. Looked up from germline, CDR1 is LNHDA and CDR2 is SQIVND (reference sequence). V shed 1 base, J shed 10 bases, and the junction held 3 bases outside the gene matches. CDR3 length: 14 amino acids. The CDR3 sequence is CASSIVTSGTEQFF. CDR3 in DNA: TGTGCCAGTAGTATAGTGACTAGCGGGACAGAGCAGTTCTTC.

This clonotype was counted a few times. The gene calls are TRBV24-1 and TRBJ2-3; D not resolved. With 9 bases removed from V and 6 bases from J, the gap between germline ends came to 15 bases. Germline values: CDR1 KGHDR, CDR2 SFDVKD. The CDR3 runs to 13 residues. The CDR3 here is CATEDPMADTQYF. The CDR3, as DNA: TGTGCCACCGAGGACCCTATGGCTGATACGCAGTATTTT.

The V and J genes are TRBV28 and TRBJ2-5; TRBD1 matches at 7 bases. There are 13 residues in the CDR3. Germline V CDR1 and CDR2: MDHEN, SYDVKM. V was pared by 6 bases and J by 4 bases, with 5 bases of the junction left unmatched. CDR3 DNA sequence: TGTGCCAGCAGCGCGACAGGGCCAGAGACCCAGTACTTC. Translated, it gives CASSATGPETQYF.

This clonotype has ten or more counts. V gene TRBV5-5 combines with J gene TRBJ2-3; weak D call: TRBD1 (5 bases). The length of the CDR3 is 15 residues. Trimming removed 3 bases at V and 3 bases at J, with 14 bases between. Germline CDR1 is SGHKS and CDR2 is YYEKEE (reference sequence). Here the CDR3 DNA reads TGTGCCAGCAGCTCCCCCACGCAGGGTACAGATACGCAGTATTTT. As protein: CASSSPTQGTDTQYF.

This clonotype has at least ten counts. The chain links TRBV12-3 or TRBV12-4 to TRBJ2-1; D may correspond to TRBD1 or TRBD2 (5 bases each). V lost 2 bases and J 7 bases, leaving 9 bases between the germline ends. This CDR3 spans 13 amino acids. The CDR3 coding sequence is TGTGCCAGCAGTTTATTTGGGACGAATGAGCAGTTCTTC. It codes for CASSLFGTNEQFF.

This clonotype was counted between two and nine times. The chain joins TRBV7-9 to TRBJ1-5, with D perhaps TRBD1 (6 bases). Trimming cost V 5 bases and J 9 bases, with 11 bases left between them. Germline loops: CDR1 SEHNR, CDR2 FQNEAQ (reference sequence). The CDR3 totals 12 residues. CDR3 loop: CASSPRGGPQHF. CDR3 DNA: TGTGCCAGCAGCCCTCGAGGGGGGCCCCAGCATTTT.

The rearrangement joins TRBV2 to TRBJ1-1, with D unresolved. The germline gives CDR1 SNHLY, CDR2 FYNNEI. Trimming took off 6 bases at V and 3 bases at J, with 14 bases between the two ends. The CDR3 totals 14 residues. CDR3 amino acids: CASRKDGDYTEAFF. CDR3 coding DNA: TGTGCCAGCAGGAAGGACGGCGACTACACTGAAGCTTTCTTT. Looking up the rest from reference TRBV2 and TRBJ1-1 gives the full variable domain: EPEVTQTPSHQVTQMGQEVILRCVPISNHLYFYWYRQILGQKVEFLVSFYNNEISEKSEIFDDQFSVERPDGSNFTLKIRSTKLEDSAMYFCASRKDGDYTEAFFGQGTRLTVV.

CDR3 residues: CASSQRDPGTGELFF. The CDR3 coding sequence is TGTGCCAGCAGTCAGCGGGATCCGGGCACCGGGGAGCTGTTTTTT. The V and J genes are TRBV3-1 and TRBJ2-2; 7 bases align to TRBD2. The CDR3 is 15 amino acids. CDR1 is LGHDT and CDR2 is YNNKEL in the germline V gene (reference sequence). V dropped 6 bases and J dropped 4; count of bases not matched to a gene: 8.

The gene calls are TRBV3-1 and TRBJ2-5, with TRBD2 identical over 10 bases. The V gene's germline CDR1 is LGHDT and CDR2 YNNKEL (reference sequence). V lost 4 bases and J lost 4; bases outside the gene matches: 6. The CDR3 totals 15 residues. CDR3 bases: TGTGCCAGCAGCCCGGGACTAGCGAACAGAGAGACCCAGTACTTC. Translated: CASSPGLANRETQYF.

This clonotype occurred a few times. An end of the junction differs from the germline gene, which may be a read error. The chain employs TRBV9 and TRBJ1-1; a weak D match, TRBD1 (6 bases). The CDR3 runs 16 residues. Germline V gives CDR1 SGDLS, CDR2 YYNGEE. The CDR3 loop reads CASSVMGVWGASEVFF. In DNA form, the CDR3 reads TGTGCCAGCAGCGTAATGGGCGTTTGGGGGGCTTCTGAAGTTTTCTTT.

The chain joins TRBV28 to TRBJ1-6; D gene uncertain. The CDR3 covers 13 residues. Looked up from germline, CDR1 is MDHEN and CDR2 is SYDVKM. Trimming left V 8 bases short and J 7 bases short, with 12 bases between. The CDR3 sequence: CASWTAGNSPLHF. The CDR3 nucleotides read TGTGCCAGCTGGACCGCGGGAAATTCACCCCTCCACTTT.

This clonotype was counted at least ten times. This chain links TRBV20-1 with TRBJ1-5; D is ambiguous. Germline CDR1 and CDR2: DFQATT and SNEGSKA (reference sequence). Trimming left V 3 bases short and J 1 base short, with 7 bases between. This CDR3 comprises 13 residues. The CDR3 sequence: CSASPDSNQPQHF. For the CDR3, the DNA is TGCAGTGCTAGCCCTGACAGCAATCAGCCCCAGCATTTT.

The chain uses TRBV4-3 and TRBJ1-1; the D is unclear. There are 15 residues in the CDR3. Germline assignment: CDR1 LGHNA and CDR2 YSLEER. V was cut by 4 bases and J by 2 bases, with 14 bases left in between. CDR3 DNA sequence: TGCGCCAGCAGCCTGCGGGTGGCAGGCAACACTGAAGCTTTCTTT. Translated, it gives CASSLRVAGNTEAFF.

This chain links TRBV9 with TRBJ1-3, with a possible D match to TRBD1 (5 bases). Looked up from germline, CDR1 is SGDLS and CDR2 is YYNGEE. There are 12 residues in the CDR3. Trimming took off 4 bases at V and 7 bases at J, with 9 bases between the two ends. CDR3 sequence: CASSQGQNTIYF. The CDR3 DNA reads as TGTGCCAGCAGCCAGGGCCAGAACACCATATATTTT.

This clonotype was seen at least ten times. The genes are TRBV24-1 and TRBJ2-2, with 8 bases that match TRBD1. The CDR3 has 16 residues. V shed 4 bases, J shed 6 bases, and the junction held 9 bases outside the gene matches. CDR1 KGHDR and CDR2 SFDVKD come from the germline V gene. The CDR3 is CATSETGAGGAGELFF. The DNA of the CDR3 is TGTGCCACCAGTGAGACAGGGGCCGGGGGAGCCGGGGAGCTGTTTTTT.

The chain employs TRBV6-6 and TRBJ2-7; 10 nucleotides align to TRBD2. V lost 6 bases, J lost 2 bases, and 7 bases stayed unmatched. CDR3 length equals 15 residues. Germline lookup yields CDR1 MNHNY and CDR2 SVGAGI (reference sequence). The CDR3 sequence is CASSRTSGEAYEQYF. For the CDR3, the DNA is TGTGCCAGCAGCCGAACTAGCGGGGAGGCCTACGAGCAGTACTTC.

This clonotype was recorded many times. CDR3 amino acids: CASSYNRAETQYF. Here the CDR3 DNA reads TGTGCCAGCAGTTACAACAGGGCAGAGACCCAGTACTTC. The V and J genes are TRBV6-5 and TRBJ2-5; weak D call: TRBD1 (6 bases). The CDR3 runs to 13 residues. The germline V and J ends were trimmed by 2 bases and 4 bases, with 8 bases remaining between them. CDR1 MNHEY and CDR2 SVGAGI come from the germline V gene.

The V gene is TRBV7-8, the J gene TRBJ2-7; the match to TRBD1 covers 12 bases. Germline values: CDR1 SGHVS, CDR2 FQNEAQ. This CDR3 is built from 15 residues. Trimming took 6 bases from V and 7 from J; bases not matched to a gene: 10. This chain's CDR3 is CASSFPGQGAGEQYF. CDR3 nucleotides: TGTGCCAGCAGTTTCCCGGGACAGGGGGCGGGGGAGCAGTACTTC.